This T cell receptor beta chain was sequenced in a study of cytomegalovirus exposure and HLA in healthy donors. Study details: Researchers previously reported finding 100 million or so unique TCR beta sequences from 150 million to 200 million T cells.

Study-wide results and limits: Being productive about 87% or about 30% of the time was typical of most TCR beta V segments in an earlier analysis. In a later analysis, parvovirus B19, influenza, CMV and Epstein-Barr virus appeared linked to several top co-occurrence clusters.

V gave up 3 bases and J gave up 4 bases, with 17 bases separating them. The CDR3 is 15 residues long. Germline CDR1 and CDR2: SGHRS and YFSETQ. About this clone: What it binds is not known.

The PCR had 60 Vbeta and 13 Jbeta primers. Method: immunoSEQ multiplex PCR; TCRdb's copy keeps in-frame clones and lacks some. The sample has 150,000 to 200,000 clones; 65% to 80% are singletons. V usage is TRBV5-1 and J usage is TRBJ2-7, with a weak D call TRBD1 (6 bases). The sample was PBMCs. This TCR was sampled from a woman in her 50s in good health and CMV-seropositive. In DNA form, the CDR3 reads TGCGCCAGCAGCTCCTCCGGGACACAACGTTACGAGCAGTACTTC. The encoded protein is CASSSSGTQRYEQYF.